A single sample is the source of the 15 T cell receptor beta chains below, sequenced in a study of control samples from healthy donors and cancer patients. Sequencing used immunoSEQ multiplex PCR; TCRdb keeps in-frame clones, though not all of them. Of 80,000 or so clones detected, 85% to 95% appear once; the ten largest clones hold over 5%. The sample was blood. Receptors were obtained from a woman aged 40 to 50 in good health.

The chain carries TRBV5-5 and TRBJ2-6; 11 nucleotides line up with TRBD1. With V trimmed by 2 bases and J by 0 bases, 4 bases remained unmatched. The germline V gene has CDR1 SGHKS and CDR2 YYEKEE (reference sequence). This CDR3 comprises 18 residues. The CDR3 here is CASSLGTGGDSGANVLTF. CDR3 bases: TGTGCCAGCAGCTTAGGGACAGGGGGGGACTCTGGGGCCAACGTCCTGACTTTC.

V gene TRBV10-2 combines with J gene TRBJ2-7; unclear D gene. V was shortened by 6 bases and J by 3 bases, with 12 bases between the two germline ends. This CDR3 spans 13 amino acids. CDR1 is WSHSY, CDR2 SAAADI, per germline. The CDR3 is CASRETSVYEQYF. CDR3 sequence (DNA): TGCGCCAGCAGGGAGACATCGGTCTACGAGCAGTACTTC.

The V call is TRBV7-3, the J call TRBJ2-3; 12 nucleotides line up with TRBD2. The CDR3 is made up of 16 amino acids. J was trimmed by 6 bases and V by 5 bases; bases with no gene match: 9. Germline lookup yields CDR1 SGHTA and CDR2 FQGTGA. Here the CDR3 DNA reads TGTGCCAGCAGCCAACCGACTAGCGGGGGACTGGATACGCAGTATTTT. This sequence encodes CASSQPTSGGLDTQYF.

The chain uses TRBV29-1 and TRBJ1-1, with D perhaps TRBD1 (6 bases). CDR3 length: 12 residues. The germline V gene encodes CDR1 SQVTM and CDR2 ANQGSEA. V dropped 6 bases and J dropped 2 bases, with 10 bases sitting between them. The CDR3 DNA is TGCAGCGTCCCGGGACATAACACTGAAGCTTTCTTT. Translation gives CSVPGHNTEAFF.

The genes are TRBV4-1 and TRBJ2-6; TRBD2 matches at 9 bases. This CDR3 comprises 17 residues. The germline CDR1 and CDR2 sequences are MGHRA and YSYEKL. The V and J ends lost 3 bases and 2 bases, in that order; junction bases with no gene match: 5. The CDR3 DNA reads TGCGCCAGCAGCCAGGGCGGGAGGGCACCTGGGGCCAACGTCCTGACTTTC. It yields the protein CASSQGGRAPGANVLTF.

V is TRBV5-1 and J is TRBJ1-1; tentatively, D is TRBD1 (5 bases). Per germline, CDR1 SGHRS and CDR2 YFSETQ. Trimming removed 3 bases from V and 4 bases from J, with 13 bases in between. The CDR3 sequence is 14 residues long. CDR3 residues: CASSWDGLGTEAFF. CDR3 bases: TGCGCCAGCAGCTGGGACGGGCTGGGCACTGAAGCTTTCTTT.

DNA of the CDR3: TGTGCCAGCAGTTATTTTAGGGGCGACACAGATACGCAGTATTTT. It translates to CASSYFRGDTDTQYF. The chain employs TRBV6-6 and TRBJ2-3; D is perhaps TRBD1 (5 bases). Trimming took 3 bases from V and 2 from J, leaving 12 bases between them. This CDR3 region has 15 residues. Germline V CDR1 and CDR2: MNHNY, SVGAGI (reference sequence).

Here the CDR3 DNA reads TGTGCCAGCAGTTTATTCCGGGACAGGTGGCAGTACTTC. Its protein product is CASSLFRDRWQYF. The chain carries TRBV28 and TRBJ2-7; 8 nucleotides line up with TRBD1. The CDR3 consists of 13 residues. In germline, CDR1 is MDHEN, CDR2 SYDVKM. The trim removed 1 base at V and 9 bases at J, leaving 5 bases unmatched.

The chain joins TRBV7-2 to TRBJ2-1; 9 bases map to TRBD2. The CDR3 covers 16 residues. V lost 8 bases, J lost 2 bases, and 10 bases stayed unmatched. CDR1 SGHTA and CDR2 FQGNSA come from the germline V gene. Written as DNA, the CDR3 is TGTGCCAGCGGCAACCGGCGGGGGGGTACCTACAATGAGCAGTTCTTC. Translating it yields CASGNRRGGTYNEQFF.

The rearrangement uses TRBV7-8 and TRBJ1-1, with 10 nucleotides matching TRBD1. The CDR3 totals 15 residues. V lost 1 base to trimming and J lost 3 bases; unmatched junction nucleotides: 2. The germline CDR1 and CDR2 sequences are SGHVS and FQNEAQ. In nucleotides, the CDR3 is TGTGCCAGCAGCTTAGAGGGACAGGGGTACACTGAAGCTTTCTTT. It encodes CASSLEGQGYTEAFF. Supplemented by reference TRBV7-8 and TRBJ1-1, the full variable domain reads GAGVSQSPRYKVAKRGQDVALRCDPISGHVSLFWYQQALGQGPEFLTYFQNEAQLDKSGLPSDRFFAERPEGSVSTLKIQRTQQEDSAVYLCASSLEGQGYTEAFFGQGTRLTVV.

This clone has just one count. This rearrangement joins TRBV7-3 to TRBJ2-1; 10 bases match TRBD2. The V gene end was trimmed by 5 bases and the J gene end by 3 bases; junction bases not matched to a gene: 10. Germline V gene data show CDR1 as SGHTA and CDR2 as FQGTGA. This CDR3 has 17 residues. The CDR3 bases are TGTGCCAGCAGCCCAATAGCGGGGGGCCCCCTCTACAATGAGCAGTTCTTC. Its translation: CASSPIAGGPLYNEQFF.

The chain has TRBV19 and TRBJ1-5; TRBD1 agrees at 7 bases. This CDR3 contains 12 residues. Per the germline V gene, CDR1 is LNHDA and CDR2 is SQIVND (reference sequence). The J segment lost 8 bases and the V segment lost 7 bases, leaving 5 bases of the junction unmatched. The CDR3 coding sequence is TGTGCCAGTACGGAGGGGGCTGAGCCCCAGCATTTT. Its protein product is CASTEGAEPQHF. Drawing the rest from reference TRBV19 and TRBJ1-5, the complete variable domain is DGGITQSPKYLFRKEGQNVTLSCEQNLNHDAMYWYRQDPGQGLRLIYYSQIVNDFQKGDIAEGYSVSREKKESFPLTVTSAQKNPTAFYLCASTEGAEPQHFGDGTRLSIL.

In this sample, this clone turned up once. The chain has TRBV2 and TRBJ1-1; 8 bases line up with TRBD1. The CDR3 sequence is 12 residues long. Germline CDR1 reads SNHLY; CDR2 reads FYNNEI. Trimming at V came to 8 bases and at J to 4 bases, leaving 3 bases not matched to a gene. As DNA, the CDR3 is TGTGCCAGCGAGGACAGGGTCACTGAAGCTTTCTTT. Protein: CASEDRVTEAFF. The full variable domain, in which reference TRBV2 and TRBJ1-1 provide the parts outside the CDR3, is EPEVTQTPSHQVTQMGQEVILRCVPISNHLYFYWYRQILGQKVEFLVSFYNNEISEKSEIFDDQFSVERPDGSNFTLKIRSTKLEDSAMYFCASEDRVTEAFFGQGTRLTVV.

This chain joins TRBV3-1 (or the pseudogene TRBV3-2) and TRBJ2-2, with D possibly matching TRBD1 (6 bases). Germline-derived CDR1 and CDR2 are LGHDT and YNNKEL (reference sequence). This CDR3 contains 16 residues. Trimming removed 4 bases at V and 0 bases at J, with 12 bases between. For the CDR3, the DNA is TGTGCCAGCAGCCTCGGGACATCCGCGAACACCGGGGAGCTGTTTTTT. Encoded protein: CASSLGTSANTGELFF.

The chain uses TRBV18 and TRBJ2-7; 7 bases are shared with TRBD1. The ends lost 6 bases at V and 6 bases at J; junction bases unmatched: 8. CDR3 length equals 13 residues. Germline V lookup: CDR1 KGHSH, CDR2 LQKENI. The CDR3 spells CASSRDSQREQYF. The CDR3 DNA reads TGTGCCAGCTCCCGGGACAGTCAACGCGAGCAGTACTTC. Variable domain in full (rest from reference TRBV18 and TRBJ2-7): NAGVMQNPRHLVRRRGQEARLRCSPMKGHSHVYWYRQLPEEGLKFMVYLQKENIIDESGMPKERFSAEFPKEGPSILRIQQVVRGDSAAYFCASSRDSQREQYFGPGTRLTVT.